The rows below give T cell receptor beta chains drawn from one sample of a study of post-analysis software for immune sequencing data. MiXCR was run by TCRdb on the PCR reads, yielding one entry per CDR3 protein. The table lists approximately 770,000 distinct CDR3 sequences, roughly 50% of them singletons. What was sequenced was blood. Receptors originate from a girl under 18 with multiple sclerosis. The CDR3 runs from the conserved cysteine through the conserved F or W. The order of the fields is CDR3 DNA, CDR3 protein, D gene, V gene, J gene, clone size. D genes are given only for firm matches. Not every row has a clone size; where given, it reads once, few, many or a size class.

DNA: TGCAGCGCACAAAAACGACAGGGGGCCTACGAGCAGTACTTC; CDR3: CSAQKRQGAYEQYF; D: TRBD1; V: TRBV29-1; J: TRBJ2-7; size: few
DNA: TGTGTCAGCAGTTTTGGGGGAAGGGACTATGGCTACACCTTC; CDR3: CVSSFGGRDYGYTF; D: .; V: TRBV12-3/TRBV12-4; J: TRBJ1-2; size: .
DNA: TGCAGTGCTAGAGATACTAGCGGATCCTACGAGCAGTACTTC; CDR3: CSARDTSGSYEQYF; D: TRBD2; V: TRBV20-1; J: TRBJ2-7; size: few
DNA: TGTGCCAGCAGCCTCCCTACAGGGGGTGAGCAGTTCTTC; CDR3: CASSLPTGGEQFF; D: TRBD1; V: TRBV7-2; J: TRBJ2-1; size: .
DNA: TGCAGTGCTATGGCAGGGAGGGAAAGGGAGCACCAGCCCCAGCATTTT; CDR3: CSAMAGREREHQPQHF; D: .; V: TRBV20-1; J: TRBJ1-5; size: .
DNA: TGTGCCAGCAGCTTAGAAGGAGCCTACTATGGCTACACCTTC; CDR3: CASSLEGAYYGYTF; D: .; V: TRBV13; J: TRBJ1-2; size: .
DNA: TGTGCCAGCAGTGAAGGAAACAGGGGTTACGAGCAGTACTTC; CDR3: CASSEGNRGYEQYF; D: TRBD1; V: TRBV2; J: TRBJ2-7; size: .
DNA: TGTGCCAGCAGCCAAGAGGTTGGGGCGGGCACAGATACGCAGTATTTT; CDR3: CASSQEVGAGTDTQYF; D: .; V: TRBV4-2; J: TRBJ2-3; size: .
DNA: TGTGCCAGCAGTTACTCTTACGAGACGGGTATGACCTACAATGAGCAGTTCTTC; CDR3: CASSYSYETGMTYNEQFF; D: .; V: TRBV6-5; J: TRBJ2-1; size: .
DNA: TGCAGTGCTACCACCCTAGCGGGAGTTTTCGACGAGCAGTACTTC; CDR3: CSATTLAGVFDEQYF; D: TRBD2; V: TRBV20-1; J: TRBJ2-7; size: .
DNA: TGCAGCGTTGTAGGCGGGACAATCTCCTACGAGCAGTACTTC; CDR3: CSVVGGTISYEQYF; D: .; V: TRBV29-1; J: TRBJ2-7; size: few
DNA: TGTGCCAGCAGTTCGAGGACTAGCGGGAGTGGGGATACGCAGTATTTT; CDR3: CASSSRTSGSGDTQYF; D: TRBD2; V: TRBV27; J: TRBJ2-3; size: .
DNA: TGCAGTGCTAGAGTTGAGAAACTAGCGGGGCGATCCGAGCAGTACTTC; CDR3: CSARVEKLAGRSEQYF; D: TRBD2; V: TRBV20-1; J: TRBJ2-7; size: .
DNA: TGTGCCAGCAGCTTTCGCGCAGGACCCCCCTACGAGCAGTACTTC; CDR3: CASSFRAGPPYEQYF; D: .; V: TRBV7-8; J: TRBJ2-7; size: few
DNA: TGTGCCAGCAGTTTGGTCGGCAGGGGGTCCTACAATGAGCAGTTCTTC; CDR3: CASSLVGRGSYNEQFF; D: TRBD1; V: TRBV27; J: TRBJ2-1; size: .
DNA: TGTGCCAGCAGATCTAGCGGATCCCCGAGCTCCTACAATGAGCAGTTCTTC; CDR3: CASRSSGSPSSYNEQFF; D: TRBD2; V: TRBV7-6; J: TRBJ2-1; size: .
DNA: TGTGCCAGCAGTTTATCCGGCAGGGTTGATGAAAAACTGTTTTTT; CDR3: CASSLSGRVDEKLFF; D: .; V: TRBV27; J: TRBJ1-4; size: .
DNA: TGTGCCAGCAGTGGGGGACAGGGGAGGGCTGAAGCTTTCTTT; CDR3: CASSGGQGRAEAFF; D: TRBD1; V: TRBV25-1; J: TRBJ1-1; size: .
DNA: TGTGCCAGCAGCCCCCAGACAGGGAGGTTGGAGACCCGGTACTTC; CDR3: CASSPQTGRLETRYF; D: .; V: TRBV7-2; J: TRBJ2-4; size: .
DNA: TGTGCCACGGCAAACCGCACAGATACGCAGTATTTT; CDR3: CATANRTDTQYF; D: .; V: TRBV10-3; J: TRBJ2-3; size: .
DNA: TGTGCCAGCAGCGCCTCGACGGGGTGGGGGTACGAGCAGTACTTC; CDR3: CASSASTGWGYEQYF; D: .; V: TRBV9; J: TRBJ2-7; size: few
DNA: TGCAGTACTCTCCCGGTAGCGGGGGAACAAGAGACCCAGTACTTC; CDR3: CSTLPVAGEQETQYF; D: TRBD2; V: TRBV20-1; J: TRBJ2-5; size: .
DNA: TGCGCCAGCAGCTCGGAAAGCTCCTACAATGAGCAGTACTTC; CDR3: CASSSESSYNEQYF; D: .; V: TRBV5-1; J: TRBJ2-7; size: .
DNA: TGTGCCACCAGTGATTTCGGACAGCAGGGGACCGCAACAGATACGCAGTATTTT; CDR3: CATSDFGQQGTATDTQYF; D: .; V: TRBV24-1; J: TRBJ2-3; size: few
DNA: TGTGCCACCAGCAGAGAAAGACGGAACGAGCAGTACTTC; CDR3: CATSRERRNEQYF; D: .; V: TRBV15; J: TRBJ2-7; size: .
DNA: TGCAGTGCTAGAGATCTAGGGAGGACCGGTGGCTACACCTTC; CDR3: CSARDLGRTGGYTF; D: .; V: TRBV20-1; J: TRBJ1-2; size: .
DNA: TGTGCCAGCAGACACGGACTAGCGGGAGCCTACGAGCAGTACTTC; CDR3: CASRHGLAGAYEQYF; D: TRBD2; V: TRBV3-1; J: TRBJ2-7; size: once
DNA: TGTGCCAGCAGCTTAGCGAGCAGCGGGAGGGCCGGTGAGACCCAGTACTTC; CDR3: CASSLASSGRAGETQYF; D: TRBD2; V: TRBV7-8; J: TRBJ2-5; size: .
DNA: TGTGCCACCAGTGACTCGGGACAGGGATCCTACGAGCAGTACTTC; CDR3: CATSDSGQGSYEQYF; D: TRBD1; V: TRBV24-1; J: TRBJ2-7; size: .
DNA: TGCAGTGCTAAAGCTGTGGGGACAGGAGCTTTCTTT; CDR3: CSAKAVGTGAFF; D: TRBD1; V: TRBV20-1; J: TRBJ1-1; size: few
DNA: TGCAGCGGCGTAAATGGCTACGAGCAGTACTTC; CDR3: CSGVNGYEQYF; D: .; V: TRBV29-1; J: TRBJ2-7; size: few
DNA: TGTGCCAGCAGCTTAGCGCCAGCGGGAGGTGCCAACGAGCAGTACTTC; CDR3: CASSLAPAGGANEQYF; D: TRBD2; V: TRBV7-2; J: TRBJ2-7; size: .
DNA: TGTGCCACCAGTGATGGGACAGGAATTAACAATGAGCAGTTCTTC; CDR3: CATSDGTGINNEQFF; D: TRBD1; V: TRBV24-1; J: TRBJ2-1; size: .
DNA: TGTTCCAGCTTTGGGGGTGGCGAAGAAAAACTGTTTTTT; CDR3: CSSFGGGEEKLFF; D: .; V: TRBV28; J: TRBJ1-4; size: .